Reported below is one T cell receptor beta chain. Exposed participants came across a COVID-19 case within 2 weeks before study entry. Generated by immunoSEQ multiplex PCR, the TCRdb table keeps only in-frame clones and is missing some. This table holds more than 300,000 clones, 90% to 95% found once. The CDR3 length is 13 residues. V was trimmed by 3 bases and J by 5 bases, leaving 10 bases between them. Germline loops: CDR1 SEHNR, CDR2 FQNEAQ (reference sequence). The entry originates in a study of blood T cell repertoires in COVID-19. Study information: PBMCs, B-cell-depleted T cells, or T cells provided the cDNA or gDNA that made up the material.

This clonotype was obtained from a woman in her thirties who had been exposed to COVID-19. The J gene is TRBJ1-1, the V gene TRBV7-9; D call uncertain. Sequencing was done on a sample of PBMCs or T cells enriched from blood (not recorded which). The CDR3 nucleotides read TGTGCCAGCAGCTTCGAGCGCCAGACTGAAGCTTTCTTT. Amino acids: CASSFERQTEAFF.